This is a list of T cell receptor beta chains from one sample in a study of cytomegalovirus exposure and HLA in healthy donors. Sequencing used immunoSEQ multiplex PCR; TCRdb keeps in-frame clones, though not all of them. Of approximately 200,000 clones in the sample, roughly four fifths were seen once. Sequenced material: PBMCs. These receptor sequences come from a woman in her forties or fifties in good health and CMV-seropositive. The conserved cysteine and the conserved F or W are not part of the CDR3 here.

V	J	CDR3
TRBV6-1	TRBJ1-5	ASSATGTGNQPQH
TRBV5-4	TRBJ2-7	ASSVDRGLNEQY
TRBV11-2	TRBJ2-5	ASSLDLMRASSRETQY
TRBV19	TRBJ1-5	ASSHRGNQPQH
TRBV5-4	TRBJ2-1	ASSLGGGTTWEQF
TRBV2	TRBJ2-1	ASSGLDEQF
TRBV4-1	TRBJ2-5	ASSQGSGVRETQY
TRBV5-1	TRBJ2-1	ASSALLSKASHNEQF
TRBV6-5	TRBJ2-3	ASSTSLAEADTQY
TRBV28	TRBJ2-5	ASSLSEETQY
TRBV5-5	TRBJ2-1	ASSLGTINEQF
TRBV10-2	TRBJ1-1	ASSGEGGRRAF
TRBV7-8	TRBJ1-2	ASSFAPGQGDGYT
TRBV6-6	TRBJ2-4	ASSPDGTSLNIQY
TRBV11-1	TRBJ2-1	ASSGASGDYNEQF
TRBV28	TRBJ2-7	ASSLQRGSYEQY
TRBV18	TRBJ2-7	ASSPLPSAGVAGGYEQY
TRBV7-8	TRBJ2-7	ASSKQGQGSYEQY
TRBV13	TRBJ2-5	ASSTTETAQETQY
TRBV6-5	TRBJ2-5	ASSPQSGQETQY
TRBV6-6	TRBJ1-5	ASSYEGQPQH
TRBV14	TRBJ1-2	ASSQVPNGYT
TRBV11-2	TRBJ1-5	ASSYSTAYSNQPQH
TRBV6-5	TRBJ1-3	ASSRGQRGGNTIY
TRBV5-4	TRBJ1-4	ASSLSPQIQAEKLF
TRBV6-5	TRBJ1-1	ASSSGTFGTEAF
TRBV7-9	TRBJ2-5	SSSLWQRDGETQY
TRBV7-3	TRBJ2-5	ASSSTGTSGKETQY
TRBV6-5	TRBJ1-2	ASRGAASAWGYT
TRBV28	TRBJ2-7	ASSSPEREQY
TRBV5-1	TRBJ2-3	ASSLGSSGNTDTQY
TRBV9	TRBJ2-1	ASSVVGGSYNEQF
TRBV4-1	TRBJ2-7	ASSQGMTGAAEQY
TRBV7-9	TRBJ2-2	ASSRGLAGTGELF
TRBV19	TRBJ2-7	ASRLAGGMYEQY
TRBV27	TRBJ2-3	ASSLWGTSASTDTQY
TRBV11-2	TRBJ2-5	ASSTQTTSGRTQY
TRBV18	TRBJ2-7	ASSPGRADRGYEQY
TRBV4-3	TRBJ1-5	ASSQDERNQPQH
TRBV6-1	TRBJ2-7	ASSGGLAGGYEQY
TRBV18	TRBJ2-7	ASSPTVRGREQY
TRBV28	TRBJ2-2	ASSLGAQGFSGELF
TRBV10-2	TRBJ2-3	ASSESGGGPESDTQY
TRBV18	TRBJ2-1	ASSPLGLAGGNEQF
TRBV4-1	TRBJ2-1	ASSQGLAPSSYNEQF
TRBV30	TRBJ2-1	AWGLAKLNEQF